This T cell receptor (beta chain) was profiled in a study of Graves' ophthalmopathy and Graves' hyperthyroidism. This clonotype was found many times. CDR1 MNHEY and CDR2 SVGEGT come from the germline V gene. This CDR3 has 17 residues. The germline V and J ends were trimmed by 0 bases and 1 base, with 15 bases remaining between them. RNA transcripts were the template, and TCR beta CDR3 regions were amplified from them. HTBI primers primed a first-round RT-PCR, and a second-round multiplex PCR followed. TCRdb analysed the multiplex PCR reads with MiXCR anew, one entry per CDR3 protein. The sample lists hundreds of thousands of distinct CDR3 sequences, over 20% occurring once.

The clonotype comes from a woman in her late teens or twenties with stable Graves' hyperthyroidism. Some clones in this sample may be carry-over from other donors' samples. Sequenced: peripheral blood. This chain joins TRBV6-2 or TRBV6-3 and TRBJ1-1; D gene ambiguous. CDR3 DNA sequence: TGTGCCAGCAGTTACTCCTACGGCCACACAGAGAACACTGAAGCTTTCTTT. Translated: CASSYSYGHTENTEAFF.